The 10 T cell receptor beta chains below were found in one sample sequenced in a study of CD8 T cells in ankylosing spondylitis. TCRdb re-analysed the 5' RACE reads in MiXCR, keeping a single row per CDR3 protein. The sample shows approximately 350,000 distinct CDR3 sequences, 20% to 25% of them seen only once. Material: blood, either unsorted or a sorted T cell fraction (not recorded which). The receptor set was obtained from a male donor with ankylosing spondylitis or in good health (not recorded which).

CDR3 protein: CASSPVAGDSYNEQFF. DNA for the CDR3: TGTGCCAGCAGCCCCGTAGCGGGGGACTCCTACAATGAGCAGTTCTTC. This rearrangement joins TRBV6-1 to TRBJ2-1; 9 bases agree with TRBD2. CDR3 length: 16 residues. V lost 6 bases and J lost 0; bases outside the gene matches: 6. CDR1 is MNHNS and CDR2 is SASEGT in the germline V gene.

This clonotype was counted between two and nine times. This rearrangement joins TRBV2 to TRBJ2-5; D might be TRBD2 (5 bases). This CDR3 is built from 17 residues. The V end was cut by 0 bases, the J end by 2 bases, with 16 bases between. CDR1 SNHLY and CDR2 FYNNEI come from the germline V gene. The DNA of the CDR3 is TGTGCCAGCAGTGAAGCCAGCCAGCGGTGGAATCAAGAGACCCAGTACTTC. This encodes CASSEASQRWNQETQYF.

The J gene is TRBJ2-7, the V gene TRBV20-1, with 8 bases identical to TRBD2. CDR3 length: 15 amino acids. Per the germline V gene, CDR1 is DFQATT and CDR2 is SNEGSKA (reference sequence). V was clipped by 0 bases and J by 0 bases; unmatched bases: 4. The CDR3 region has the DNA TGCAGTGCTAGAGATACGGGGGGGGCCTCCTACGAGCAGTACTTC. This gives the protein CSARDTGGASYEQYF.

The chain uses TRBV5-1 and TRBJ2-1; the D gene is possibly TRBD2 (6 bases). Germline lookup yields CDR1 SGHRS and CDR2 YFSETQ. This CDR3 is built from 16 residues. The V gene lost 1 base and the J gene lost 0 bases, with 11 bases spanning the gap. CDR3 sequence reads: CASSLNTGDSYNEQFF. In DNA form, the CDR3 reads TGCGCCAGCAGCTTGAATACGGGGGACTCCTACAATGAGCAGTTCTTC.

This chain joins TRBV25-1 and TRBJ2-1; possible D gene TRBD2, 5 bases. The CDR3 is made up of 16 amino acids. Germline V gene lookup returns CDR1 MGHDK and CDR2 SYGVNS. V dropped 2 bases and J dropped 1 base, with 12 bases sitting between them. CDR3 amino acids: CASSERAGLSYNEQFF. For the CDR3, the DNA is TGTGCCAGCAGTGAAAGGGCGGGCTTGTCCTACAATGAGCAGTTCTTC.

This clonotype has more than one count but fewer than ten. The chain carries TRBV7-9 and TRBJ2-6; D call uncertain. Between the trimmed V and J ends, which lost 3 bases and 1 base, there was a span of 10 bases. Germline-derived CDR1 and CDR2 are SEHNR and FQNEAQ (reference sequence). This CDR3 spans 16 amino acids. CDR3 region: CASSFFHPSGANVLTF. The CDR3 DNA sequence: TGTGCCAGCAGCTTCTTTCACCCTTCTGGGGCCAACGTCCTGACTTTC.

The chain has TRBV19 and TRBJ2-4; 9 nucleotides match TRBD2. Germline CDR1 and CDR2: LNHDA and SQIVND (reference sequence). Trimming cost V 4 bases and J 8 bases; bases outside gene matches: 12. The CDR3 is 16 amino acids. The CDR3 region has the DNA TGTGCCAGTAGTACCCCGATTAGCGGGGGTGTAGACATTCAGTACTTC. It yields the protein CASSTPISGGVDIQYF.

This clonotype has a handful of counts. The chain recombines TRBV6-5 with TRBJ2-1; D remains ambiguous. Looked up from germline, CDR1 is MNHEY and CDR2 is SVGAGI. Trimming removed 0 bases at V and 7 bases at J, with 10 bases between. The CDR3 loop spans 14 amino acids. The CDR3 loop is CASSYSGLPNEQFF. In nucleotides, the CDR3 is TGTGCCAGCAGTTACTCTGGGTTGCCGAATGAGCAGTTCTTC.

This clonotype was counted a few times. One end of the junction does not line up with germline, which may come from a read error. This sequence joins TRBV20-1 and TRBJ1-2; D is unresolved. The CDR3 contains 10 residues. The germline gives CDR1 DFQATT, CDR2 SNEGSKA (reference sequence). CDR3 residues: CSARVPNPIF. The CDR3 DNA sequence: TGCAGTGCTAGAGTACCTAACCCCATTTTC.

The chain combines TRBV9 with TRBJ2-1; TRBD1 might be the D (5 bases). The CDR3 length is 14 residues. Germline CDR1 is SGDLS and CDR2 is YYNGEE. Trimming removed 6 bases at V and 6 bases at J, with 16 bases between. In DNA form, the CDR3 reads TGTGCCAGCACCCCTAGGAGTGGGGCCAATGAGCAGTTCTTC. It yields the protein CASTPRSGANEQFF.